The rows below give T cell receptor beta chains drawn from one sample of a study of regulatory T cells in long-lasting Graves disease. TCRdb called the multiplex PCR reads again in MiXCR, with one record for every CDR3 protein. Here the sample spans fewer than 350,000 distinct CDR3 sequences, under 20% being singletons. The sample was peripheral blood mononuclear cells (PBMCs), taken at new diagnosis, from a patient treated with antithyroid drugs. The receptors shown here come from a female donor with Graves disease. The CDR3 runs from the conserved cysteine through the conserved F or W. The D gene is left open where the match is weak. Clone size is not always given. Where it is, it says once, few, many or a class for expanded clones.

DNA: TGTGCCAGCAGAGGGCCAGGCGGGAGGGTAAACGAGCAGTACTTC
CDR3: CASRGPGGRVNEQYF
V: TRBV27
size: many
D: TRBD2
J: TRBJ2-7

DNA: TGTGCCAGCAGCCAAGATTGGCGGAGCACAGATACGCAGTATTTT
CDR3: CASSQDWRSTDTQYF
V: TRBV14
size: -
D: -
J: TRBJ2-3

DNA: TGTGCCAGCAGTTACGCCGGACGTGGGGATTCTGGAAACACCATATATTTT
CDR3: CASSYAGRGDSGNTIYF
V: TRBV6-5
size: few
D: -
J: TRBJ1-3

DNA: TGCGCCAGCAGCCCCATAGCGGGAGTCCGCACCGGGGAGCTGTTTTTT
CDR3: CASSPIAGVRTGELFF
V: TRBV5-1
size: many
D: TRBD2
J: TRBJ2-2

DNA: TGTGCCACCAGTGACCCCACGGACAGCTCCTACGAGCAGTACTTC
CDR3: CATSDPTDSSYEQYF
V: TRBV24-1
size: -
D: -
J: TRBJ2-7

DNA: TGTGCCAGCAGCTTCCGCGGCTCCTACAATGAGCAGTTCTTC
CDR3: CASSFRGSYNEQFF
V: TRBV13
size: many
D: -
J: TRBJ2-1

DNA: TGTGCCAGCAACTGGGGGCAGGGTGGTATAGAGACCCAGTACTTC
CDR3: CASNWGQGGIETQYF
V: TRBV2
size: -
D: -
J: TRBJ2-5

DNA: TGCGCCAGCAGCTTGGTGCATGCGGGGGCCAAGACCCAGTACTTC
CDR3: CASSLVHAGAKTQYF
V: TRBV5-1
size: -
D: -
J: TRBJ2-5

DNA: TGTGCCAGCAGTTTAGCGGGAAATAACAATGAGCAGTTCTTC
CDR3: CASSLAGNNNEQFF
V: TRBV7-3
size: many
D: TRBD2
J: TRBJ2-1

DNA: TGCGCCAGCAGTTTAGGAAGGAGACTAGCGGTAGTGGGAGATACGCAGTATTTT
CDR3: CASSLGRRLAVVGDTQYF
V: TRBV12-3/TRBV12-4
size: -
D: TRBD2
J: TRBJ2-3

DNA: TGCAGTGCTAGAGATCTTCAGGGGTGGAACGGAGAGACCCAGTACTTC
CDR3: CSARDLQGWNGETQYF
V: TRBV20-1
size: -
D: -
J: TRBJ2-5

DNA: TGTGCCAGCAGGAGAGGGACAGGGGGCTATTCCCATTCCTATCAGCCCCAGCATTTT
CDR3: CASRRGTGGYSHSYQPQHF
V: TRBV2
size: many
D: TRBD1
J: TRBJ1-5

DNA: TGTGCCAGCAGTTACGGACAGGGCTATGAAAAACTGTTTTTT
CDR3: CASSYGQGYEKLFF
V: TRBV6-9
size: -
D: TRBD1
J: TRBJ1-4

DNA: TGTGCCAGCAGTTTTGGGCTCGACAGTTACACTGAAGCTTTCTTT
CDR3: CASSFGLDSYTEAFF
V: TRBV12-3/TRBV12-4
size: many
D: -
J: TRBJ1-1

DNA: TGTGCCAGCAGCTTGGGCAGTGGGGGGGTTTTAAGCAATCAGCCCCAGCATTTT
CDR3: CASSLGSGGVLSNQPQHF
V: TRBV5-6
size: few
D: -
J: TRBJ1-5

DNA: TGTGCCAGCAGCCCCCGAGCAACTAGCACAGATACGCAGTATTTT
CDR3: CASSPRATSTDTQYF
V: TRBV13
size: many
D: -
J: TRBJ2-3

DNA: TGTGCCATCAGTGAGTCGAAAACTAGCGTCTCCTACGAGCAGTACTTC
CDR3: CAISESKTSVSYEQYF
V: TRBV10-3
size: many
D: TRBD2
J: TRBJ2-7

DNA: TGTGCCAGCAGCCAAGACGGGCCCGGGAGAAGGGGGCATACGCAGTATTTT
CDR3: CASSQDGPGRRGHTQYF
V: TRBV4-2
size: -
D: -
J: TRBJ2-3

DNA: TGTGTCAGCAGTTTCCGGGGTGTGAACACAGATACGCAGTATTTT
CDR3: CVSSFRGVNTDTQYF
V: TRBV27
size: few
D: -
J: TRBJ2-3

DNA: TGTGCCAGTAGTATGCCGGGACAGGGTCACGAGCAGTACTTC
CDR3: CASSMPGQGHEQYF
V: TRBV19
size: many
D: TRBD1
J: TRBJ2-7

DNA: TGTGCCAGCAGTTTCGGACCGGGACAGGGGGGGCGGACAGATACGCAGTATTTT
CDR3: CASSFGPGQGGRTDTQYF
V: TRBV28
size: -
D: TRBD1
J: TRBJ2-3

DNA: TGTGCCAGCAGTTACTCGTCAGACGTGGAGGTCTACGAGCAGTACTTC
CDR3: CASSYSSDVEVYEQYF
V: TRBV6-2/TRBV6-3
size: -
D: -
J: TRBJ2-7

DNA: TGTGCCAGCACCTCACCGGGGGGAATTGAAGAGACCCAGTACTTC
CDR3: CASTSPGGIEETQYF
V: TRBV28
size: many
D: TRBD2
J: TRBJ2-5

DNA: TGTGCCAGCAGTATCAGGACTAGCGGTTCCAAAAACATTCAGTACTTC
CDR3: CASSIRTSGSKNIQYF
V: TRBV27
size: many
D: TRBD2
J: TRBJ2-4

DNA: TGTGCCAGCAGTTACTCGCCCGGCAGGGGTGAGACCCAGTACTTC
CDR3: CASSYSPGRGETQYF
V: TRBV6-2/TRBV6-3
size: many
D: -
J: TRBJ2-5

DNA: TGTGCCAGCAGTTTGACAGGGGCCGGTCAGCCCCAGCATTTT
CDR3: CASSLTGAGQPQHF
V: TRBV6-5
size: many
D: TRBD1
J: TRBJ1-5

DNA: TGTGCCACCAGCAGCCGACAGGGGAGGTACACCGGGGAGCTGTTTTTT
CDR3: CATSSRQGRYTGELFF
V: TRBV15
size: many
D: TRBD1
J: TRBJ2-2

DNA: TGTGCCTGGAGTCTGGGGGACCACTACGAGCAGTACTTC
CDR3: CAWSLGDHYEQYF
V: TRBV30
size: -
D: -
J: TRBJ2-7

DNA: TGCAGTGCTAGAGAAGAGACAGGGGTCTACGAGCAGTACTTC
CDR3: CSAREETGVYEQYF
V: TRBV20-1
size: few
D: TRBD1
J: TRBJ2-7

DNA: TGCAGCGTTGAAGGGTGGGGTCGAGAGACCCAGTACTTC
CDR3: CSVEGWGRETQYF
V: TRBV29-1
size: many
D: -
J: TRBJ2-5

DNA: TGTGCCAGCAGTTATACGGCGGTATCTTACAATGAGCAGTTCTTC
CDR3: CASSYTAVSYNEQFF
V: TRBV6-5
size: few
D: -
J: TRBJ2-1

DNA: TGTGCCAGCAGCCTGGTCAGCTCTTACACTGAAGCTTTCTTT
CDR3: CASSLVSSYTEAFF
V: TRBV14
size: -
D: -
J: TRBJ1-1

DNA: TGTGCCAGCAGTCCAGATTGGGGGGGCTCCTACGAGCAGTACTTC
CDR3: CASSPDWGGSYEQYF
V: TRBV6-1
size: many
D: TRBD2
J: TRBJ2-7

DNA: TGTGCCAGCAGCTTGGGCAGTAATTCACCCCTCCACTTT
CDR3: CASSLGSNSPLHF
V: TRBV7-2
size: many
D: -
J: TRBJ1-6

DNA: TGTGCCAGCAGCCCTTTATGGGGGACAGGGGATAATGAAAAACTGTTTTTT
CDR3: CASSPLWGTGDNEKLFF
V: TRBV7-6
size: many
D: TRBD1
J: TRBJ1-4

DNA: TGTGCCAGCAGCCTGACGGGCCACGGAGTGGCTGAAGCTTTCTTT
CDR3: CASSLTGHGVAEAFF
V: TRBV13
size: many
D: -
J: TRBJ1-1

DNA: TGTGCCAGCAGTCGTCGAGCGGGAGGGCGAAGGGAGACCCAGTACTTC
CDR3: CASSRRAGGRRETQYF
V: TRBV28
size: many
D: TRBD2
J: TRBJ2-5

DNA: TGTGCCATCAGCGAGGGACAGGCCTTAGGAAACACTGAAGCTTTCTTT
CDR3: CAISEGQALGNTEAFF
V: TRBV10-3
size: -
D: TRBD1
J: TRBJ1-1

DNA: TGCAGCGTTGCATTGGGGACTGGGCAGCCCCAGCATTTT
CDR3: CSVALGTGQPQHF
V: TRBV29-1
size: -
D: -
J: TRBJ1-5

DNA: TGTGCCAGCAGCGCCGACCCCGGGACCGAGCAGTACTTC
CDR3: CASSADPGTEQYF
V: TRBV9
size: many
D: -
J: TRBJ2-7

DNA: TGCAGTGCGTGGGACCGTGAAGCTTTCTTT
CDR3: CSAWDREAFF
V: TRBV20-1
size: -
D: -
J: TRBJ1-1

DNA: TGTGCCAGCAGCTATGAGCAGGGGAATTCACCCCTCCACTTT
CDR3: CASSYEQGNSPLHF
V: TRBV11-2
size: medium-sized
D: -
J: TRBJ1-6

DNA: TGTGCCAGCAGATCTCTTGACAGGGTTAAAGAGCAGTACTTC
CDR3: CASRSLDRVKEQYF
V: TRBV28
size: many
D: TRBD1
J: TRBJ2-7

DNA: TGTGCCAGCAGTCCGGGACAGGGAGGGAGGGAAAAACTGTTTTTT
CDR3: CASSPGQGGREKLFF
V: TRBV12-3/TRBV12-4
size: many
D: TRBD1
J: TRBJ1-4

DNA: TGTGCCAGCAGCTTAGCCGGGGGGACTAGCGACTACGAGCAGTACTTC
CDR3: CASSLAGGTSDYEQYF
V: TRBV7-9
size: many
D: TRBD2
J: TRBJ2-7

DNA: TGTGCCAGCAGCGTAGTGGCTTGGGGCACAGATACGCAGTATTTT
CDR3: CASSVVAWGTDTQYF
V: TRBV9
size: -
D: -
J: TRBJ2-3

DNA: TGTGCCAGCAGCTTACCTGGACTAGCGGGAGGATACAATGAGCAGTTCTTC
CDR3: CASSLPGLAGGYNEQFF
V: TRBV7-3
size: few
D: TRBD2
J: TRBJ2-1

DNA: TGTGCCAGCAGCGTAAACCCCATGGACTATGGCTACACCTTC
CDR3: CASSVNPMDYGYTF
V: TRBV9
size: many
D: -
J: TRBJ1-2

DNA: TGTGCCACCAGCACCACAGGGGGCACAGATACGCAGTATTTT
CDR3: CATSTTGGTDTQYF
V: TRBV15
size: many
D: TRBD1
J: TRBJ2-3

DNA: TGTGCCAGCAACTGGAGGACAGGGGGCCGCGGTGGGGCCAACGTCCTGACTTTC
CDR3: CASNWRTGGRGGANVLTF
V: TRBV11-3
size: many
D: TRBD1
J: TRBJ2-6

DNA: TGTGCCAGCTCCCCGCGCGGGCCTTGGGACGAGCAGTACTTC
CDR3: CASSPRGPWDEQYF
V: TRBV27
size: many
D: -
J: TRBJ2-7

DNA: TGTGCCAGTAGTATAGGGCGACTAGCGGGAGGCTATGAGACCCAGTACTTC
CDR3: CASSIGRLAGGYETQYF
V: TRBV19
size: few
D: TRBD2
J: TRBJ2-5

DNA: TGTGCCAGCAGCTTCGGGGGTGACACTGGAAACACCATATATTTT
CDR3: CASSFGGDTGNTIYF
V: TRBV7-9
size: many
D: -
J: TRBJ1-3

DNA: TGTGCCAGTACAGGACGGAAGGCGACCATCTATGGCTACACCTTC
CDR3: CASTGRKATIYGYTF
V: TRBV19
size: many
D: -
J: TRBJ1-2

DNA: TGTGCCAGCAGTTTTCCGGGAGCTATCCTCCCGGATTTC
CDR3: CASSFPGAILPDF
V: TRBV28
size: many
D: -
J: TRBJ2-7